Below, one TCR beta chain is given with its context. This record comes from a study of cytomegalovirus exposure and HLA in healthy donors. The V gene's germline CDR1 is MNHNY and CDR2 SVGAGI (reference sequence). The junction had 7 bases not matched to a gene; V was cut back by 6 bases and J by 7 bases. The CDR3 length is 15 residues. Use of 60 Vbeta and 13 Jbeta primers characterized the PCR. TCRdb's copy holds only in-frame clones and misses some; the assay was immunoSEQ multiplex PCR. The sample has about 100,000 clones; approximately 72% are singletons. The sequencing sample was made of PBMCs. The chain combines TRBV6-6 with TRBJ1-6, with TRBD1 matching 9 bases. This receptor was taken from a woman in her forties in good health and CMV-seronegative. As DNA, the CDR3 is TGTGCCAGCAGAGAATGGGACAGGGAGAATTCACCCCTCCACTTT. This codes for CASREWDRENSPLHF.